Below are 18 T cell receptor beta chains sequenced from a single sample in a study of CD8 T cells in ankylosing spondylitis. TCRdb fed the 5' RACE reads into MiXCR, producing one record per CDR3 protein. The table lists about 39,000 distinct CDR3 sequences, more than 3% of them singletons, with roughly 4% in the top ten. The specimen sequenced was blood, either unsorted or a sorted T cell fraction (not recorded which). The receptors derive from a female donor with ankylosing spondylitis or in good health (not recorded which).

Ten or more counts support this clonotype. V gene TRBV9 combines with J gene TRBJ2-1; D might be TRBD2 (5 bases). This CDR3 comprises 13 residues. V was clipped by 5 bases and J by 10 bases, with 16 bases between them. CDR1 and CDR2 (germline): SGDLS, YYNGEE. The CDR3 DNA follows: TGTGCCAGCAGTGATACCGGACTGTCCGAGCAGTTCTTC. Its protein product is CASSDTGLSEQFF.

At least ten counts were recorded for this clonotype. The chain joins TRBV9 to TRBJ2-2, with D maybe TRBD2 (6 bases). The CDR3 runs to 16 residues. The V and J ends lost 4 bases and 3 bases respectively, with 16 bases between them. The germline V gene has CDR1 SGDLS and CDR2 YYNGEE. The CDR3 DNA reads TGTGCCAGCAGCCCAGACGGAGGGCCCGACACCGGGGAGCTGTTTTTT. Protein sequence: CASSPDGGPDTGELFF.

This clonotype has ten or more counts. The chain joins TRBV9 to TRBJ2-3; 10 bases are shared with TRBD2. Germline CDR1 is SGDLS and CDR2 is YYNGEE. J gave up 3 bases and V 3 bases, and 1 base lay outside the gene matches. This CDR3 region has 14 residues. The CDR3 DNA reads TGTGCCAGCAGCGATAGCGGGGGGACAGATACGCAGTATTTT. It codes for CASSDSGGTDTQYF.

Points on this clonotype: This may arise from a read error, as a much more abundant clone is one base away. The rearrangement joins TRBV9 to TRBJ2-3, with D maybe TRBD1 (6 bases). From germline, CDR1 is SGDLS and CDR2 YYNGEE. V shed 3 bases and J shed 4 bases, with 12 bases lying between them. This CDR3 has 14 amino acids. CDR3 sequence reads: CASSEQGSSDTQYF. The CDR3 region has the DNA TGTGCCAGCAGCGAACAGGGTTCCTCAGATACGCAGTATTTT.

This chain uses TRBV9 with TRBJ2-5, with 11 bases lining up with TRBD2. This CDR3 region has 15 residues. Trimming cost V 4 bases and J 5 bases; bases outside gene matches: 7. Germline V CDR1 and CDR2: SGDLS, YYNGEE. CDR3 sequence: CASSFSGGAGETQYF. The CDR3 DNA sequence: TGTGCCAGCAGCTTTAGCGGGGGGGCCGGGGAGACCCAGTACTTC.

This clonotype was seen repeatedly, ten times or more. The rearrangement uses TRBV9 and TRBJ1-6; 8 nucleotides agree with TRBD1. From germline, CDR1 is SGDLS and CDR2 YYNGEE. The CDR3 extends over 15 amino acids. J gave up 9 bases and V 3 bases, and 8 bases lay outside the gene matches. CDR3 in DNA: TGTGCCAGCAGCGAAGGACAGGGTGGGGGTTCACCCCTCCACTTT. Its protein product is CASSEGQGGGSPLHF.

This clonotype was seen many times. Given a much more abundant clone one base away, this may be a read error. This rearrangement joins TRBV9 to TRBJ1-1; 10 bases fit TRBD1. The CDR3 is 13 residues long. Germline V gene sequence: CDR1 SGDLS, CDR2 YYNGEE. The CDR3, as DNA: TGTGCCAGCAGCGTAGAGGACAGGGGGGCTTGTACCTTC. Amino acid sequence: CASSVEDRGACTF.

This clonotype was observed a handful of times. The CDR3 reads CASSVESDPATEQYF. The CDR3 coding sequence is TGTGCCAGCAGCGTAGAATCGGACCCAGCCACCGAGCAGTACTTC. The chain combines TRBV9 with TRBJ2-7; D is unresolved. Deletions cut 0 bases from V and 6 bases from J, with 16 bases between. CDR1 and CDR2 (germline): SGDLS, YYNGEE. The CDR3 is 15 residues long.

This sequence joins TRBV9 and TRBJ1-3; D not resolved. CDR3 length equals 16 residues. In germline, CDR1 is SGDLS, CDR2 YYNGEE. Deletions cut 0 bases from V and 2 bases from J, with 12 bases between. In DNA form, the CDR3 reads TGTGCCAGCAGCGTAGATTGGACCCCGACTGGAAACACCATATATTTT. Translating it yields CASSVDWTPTGNTIYF.

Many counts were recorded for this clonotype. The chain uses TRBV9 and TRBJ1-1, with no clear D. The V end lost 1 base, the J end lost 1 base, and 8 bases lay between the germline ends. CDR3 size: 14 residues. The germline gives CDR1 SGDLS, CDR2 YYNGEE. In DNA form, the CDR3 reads TGTGCCAGCAGCGTAATGCAGTGGAACACTGAAGCTTTCTTT. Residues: CASSVMQWNTEAFF.

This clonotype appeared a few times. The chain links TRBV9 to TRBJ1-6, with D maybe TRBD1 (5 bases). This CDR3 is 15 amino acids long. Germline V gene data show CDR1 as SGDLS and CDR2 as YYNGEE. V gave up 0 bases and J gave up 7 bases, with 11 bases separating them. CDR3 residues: CASSVEWGSNSPLHF. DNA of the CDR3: TGTGCCAGCAGCGTAGAGTGGGGGTCGAATTCACCCCTCCACTTT.

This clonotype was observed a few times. The CDR3 is CASSPLVAGTSGYTF. The CDR3 DNA reads as TGTGCCAGCAGCCCCCTGGTCGCCGGGACATCGGGCTACACCTTC. V is TRBV9 and J is TRBJ1-2; TRBD1 is a possible D gene (6 bases). The germline V gene has CDR1 SGDLS and CDR2 YYNGEE. This CDR3 spans 15 amino acids. Between the trimmed V and J ends, which lost 4 bases and 8 bases, there was a span of 21 bases.

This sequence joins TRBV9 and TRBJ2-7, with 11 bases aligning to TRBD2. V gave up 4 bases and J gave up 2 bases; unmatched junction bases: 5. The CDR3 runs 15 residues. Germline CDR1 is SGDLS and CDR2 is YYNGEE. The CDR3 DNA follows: TGTGCCAGCAGCCCTCGACTAGCGGGGACCTACGAGCAGTACTTC. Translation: CASSPRLAGTYEQYF.

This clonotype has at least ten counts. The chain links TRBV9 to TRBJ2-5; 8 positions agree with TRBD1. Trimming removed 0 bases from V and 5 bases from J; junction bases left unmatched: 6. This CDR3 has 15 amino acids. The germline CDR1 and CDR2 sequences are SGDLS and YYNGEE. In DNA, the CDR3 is TGTGCCAGCAGCGTAGTAGGGGACAGGAGGGAGACCCAGTACTTC. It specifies CASSVVGDRRETQYF.

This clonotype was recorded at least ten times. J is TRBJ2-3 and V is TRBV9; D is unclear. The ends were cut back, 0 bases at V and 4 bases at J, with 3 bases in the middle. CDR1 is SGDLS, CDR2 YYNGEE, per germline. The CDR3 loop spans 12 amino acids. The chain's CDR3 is CASSVGSDTQYF. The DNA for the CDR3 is TGTGCCAGCAGCGTAGGTTCAGATACGCAGTATTTT.

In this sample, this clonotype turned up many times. The CDR3 nucleotides read TGTGCCAGCAGCCCCCGGGACAGACAAGAGACCCAGTACTTC. Its translation is CASSPRDRQETQYF. The chain links TRBV9 to TRBJ2-5; 7 positions agree with TRBD1. Trimming at V came to 4 bases and at J to 2 bases, leaving 5 bases not matched to a gene. The CDR3 runs 14 residues. Germline loops: CDR1 SGDLS, CDR2 YYNGEE.

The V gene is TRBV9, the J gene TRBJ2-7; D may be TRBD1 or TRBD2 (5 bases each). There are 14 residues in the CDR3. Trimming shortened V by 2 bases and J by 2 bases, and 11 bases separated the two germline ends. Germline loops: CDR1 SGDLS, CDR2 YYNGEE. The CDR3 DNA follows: TGTGCCAGCAGCGTCGGGACCCGGGCCTACGAGCAGTACTTC. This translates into CASSVGTRAYEQYF.

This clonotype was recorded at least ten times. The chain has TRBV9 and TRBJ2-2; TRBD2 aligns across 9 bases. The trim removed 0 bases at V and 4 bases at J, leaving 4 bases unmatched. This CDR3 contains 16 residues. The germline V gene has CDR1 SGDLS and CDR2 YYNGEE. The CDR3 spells CASSVAAGGITGELFF. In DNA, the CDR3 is TGTGCCAGCAGCGTAGCGGCGGGGGGGATCACCGGGGAGCTGTTTTTT.